This T cell receptor beta chain was recovered during a study of blood T cell repertoires in COVID-19. The CDR3 sequence is 15 residues long. Germline loops: CDR1 LNHDA, CDR2 SQIVND (reference sequence). Germline trimming cut 6 bases from V and 0 bases from J; bases unmatched to any gene: 4. Sequencing used immunoSEQ multiplex PCR; TCRdb keeps in-frame clones, though not all of them. The sample has about 7,700 clones, 88% seen once. Specimen: peripheral blood. The chain combines TRBV19 with TRBJ2-1, with 8 nucleotides matching TRBD1. This receptor was taken from a woman aged 45-59 years with active or convalescent COVID-19. CDR3 DNA: TGTGCCAGTAGGACGACAGGGGTCTCCTACAATGAGCAGTTCTTC. Translated, it gives CASRTTGVSYNEQFF. Full variable domain (remainder filled in from reference TRBV19 and TRBJ2-1): DGGITQSPKYLFRKEGQNVTLSCEQNLNHDAMYWYRQDPGQGLRLIYYSQIVNDFQKGDIAEGYSVSREKKESFPLTVTSAQKNPTAFYLCASRTTGVSYNEQFFGPGTRLTVL.